This T cell receptor beta chain originates from a study of cytomegalovirus exposure and HLA in healthy donors. A multiplex PCR was run with 60 Vbeta primers and 13 Jbeta primers. Only in-frame clones appear in the TCRdb table, and some are missing; sequencing was by immunoSEQ multiplex PCR. The data hold about 110,000 clones, with over 80% observed a single time. As regards this clone: This sample includes further DNA sequences coding for the same CDR3.

The sequenced sample was PBMCs. This receptor was taken from a young man in good health and CMV-seropositive.

DNA of the CDR3: TGTGCCAGCAGTTATCAGGGCAATCAGCCCCAGCATTTT. Residues: CASSYQGNQPQHF. The V gene is TRBV6-5, the J gene TRBJ1-5; D is unclear. The V and J ends lost 3 bases and 2 bases respectively, with 5 bases between them. CDR1 is MNHEY, CDR2 SVGAGI, per germline. The CDR3 sequence is 13 residues long.